This T cell receptor (beta chain) was sequenced during a study of blood T cell repertoires in COVID-19. Authors' methods: Nucleated cell number was recorded as an estimate derived from reference gene primer amplification. The protocol was immunoSEQ multiplex PCR, while the TCRdb copy is restricted to in-frame clones and leaves out a portion. V, J and clone size reflect that table, while D and trimming were determined from the DNA. Seen here are approximately 310,000 clones, about 87% observed once, and the top ten hold about 7.8%. V lost 4 bases, J lost 4 bases, and 3 bases stayed unmatched. This CDR3 is built from 13 residues. Germline V lookup: CDR1 LGHNA, CDR2 YSLEER.

Sample: peripheral blood. The chain carries TRBV4-3 and TRBJ1-1; TRBD1 matches at 7 bases. The receptor was isolated from a woman in her forties or fifties who had recovered from COVID-19. CDR3 DNA sequence: TGCGCCAGCAGCCGGGACAGAGGCACTGAAGCTTTCTTT. It is translated as CASSRDRGTEAFF.